The rows below give T cell receptor beta chains drawn from one sample of a study of T cell responses to AZD1222 COVID-19 vaccine. Method: immunoSEQ multiplex PCR; TCRdb's copy keeps in-frame clones and lacks some. The top ten clones hold 15% to 20% of a sample with some 120,000 clones, 88% of them seen once. The sample here was peripheral blood, taken on day 0 of MenACWY control vaccination. These receptors all stem from an adult in good health. The CDR3 runs from the conserved cysteine through the conserved F or W. Each record gives: CDR3 protein, J gene, D gene, V gene. The D gene is left open where the match is weak.

cdr3_aa: CASSFRGGRTEAFF; j_call: TRBJ1-1; d_call: NA; v_call: TRBV6-5
cdr3_aa: CASSEVRQGADTQYF; j_call: TRBJ2-3; d_call: TRBD1; v_call: TRBV9
cdr3_aa: CASSLTSGSIEQFF; j_call: TRBJ2-1; d_call: TRBD2; v_call: TRBV9
cdr3_aa: CASSLDSRGLNEQYF; j_call: TRBJ2-7; d_call: TRBD1; v_call: TRBV11-2
cdr3_aa: CASSRPGQGSYEQYF; j_call: TRBJ2-7; d_call: TRBD1; v_call: TRBV5-1
cdr3_aa: CASNKKRYTEAFF; j_call: TRBJ1-1; d_call: NA; v_call: TRBV19
cdr3_aa: CAWERSQYGYTF; j_call: TRBJ1-2; d_call: NA; v_call: TRBV30
cdr3_aa: CASSPGTTGNTIYF; j_call: TRBJ1-3; d_call: NA; v_call: TRBV5-1
cdr3_aa: CASSLGLPRGRSFAETQYF; j_call: TRBJ2-5; d_call: TRBD2; v_call: TRBV7-2
cdr3_aa: CASSLVVGLNTEAFF; j_call: TRBJ1-1; d_call: NA; v_call: TRBV11-2
cdr3_aa: CASSLTPQREMAEQYF; j_call: TRBJ2-7; d_call: TRBD2; v_call: TRBV5-1
cdr3_aa: CASSERVSFFHEKLFF; j_call: TRBJ1-4; d_call: NA; v_call: TRBV6-1
cdr3_aa: CASSPPDRDFGYTF; j_call: TRBJ1-2; d_call: TRBD1; v_call: TRBV18
cdr3_aa: CASSYGPPNQPQHF; j_call: TRBJ1-5; d_call: NA; v_call: TRBV6-5
cdr3_aa: CASSLIGANYGYTF; j_call: TRBJ1-2; d_call: NA; v_call: TRBV28
cdr3_aa: CASRPREYTEAFF; j_call: TRBJ1-1; d_call: NA; v_call: TRBV6-5
cdr3_aa: CAWSTGDTIYF; j_call: TRBJ1-3; d_call: NA; v_call: TRBV30
cdr3_aa: CASSPPGQGGEKLFF; j_call: TRBJ1-4; d_call: TRBD1; v_call: TRBV7-2
cdr3_aa: CASSPWGSHTGELFF; j_call: TRBJ2-2; d_call: NA; v_call: TRBV5-5
cdr3_aa: CATSDLPTGELFF; j_call: TRBJ2-2; d_call: NA; v_call: TRBV24-1
cdr3_aa: CASSLVRYNSPLHF; j_call: TRBJ1-6; d_call: NA; v_call: TRBV28
cdr3_aa: CATSPGGSYNEQFF; j_call: TRBJ2-1; d_call: TRBD2; v_call: TRBV24-1
cdr3_aa: CASSRDTEAFF; j_call: TRBJ1-1; d_call: NA; v_call: TRBV5-6
cdr3_aa: CASSQDGGRTLAKNIQYF; j_call: TRBJ2-4; d_call: NA; v_call: TRBV4-1
cdr3_aa: CASSRYKKETQHF; j_call: TRBJ1-5; d_call: NA; v_call: TRBV4-1
cdr3_aa: CATSEGLGDQYF; j_call: TRBJ2-7; d_call: NA; v_call: TRBV24-1
cdr3_aa: CATSGARETSYNEQFF; j_call: TRBJ2-1; d_call: TRBD2; v_call: TRBV24-1
cdr3_aa: CASSQGTSGHLQETQYF; j_call: TRBJ2-5; d_call: TRBD2; v_call: TRBV3-1/TRBV3-2
cdr3_aa: CASRAGTPNGNEQFF; j_call: TRBJ2-1; d_call: NA; v_call: TRBV6-5
cdr3_aa: CASTKSQLAGEKTGELFF; j_call: TRBJ2-2; d_call: TRBD2; v_call: TRBV7-6
cdr3_aa: CASRVAELAKNIQYF; j_call: TRBJ2-4; d_call: NA; v_call: TRBV28
cdr3_aa: CATSGGLDSSTDTQYF; j_call: TRBJ2-3; d_call: NA; v_call: TRBV24-1
cdr3_aa: CSAGGATANTGELFF; j_call: TRBJ2-2; d_call: TRBD2; v_call: TRBV29-1
cdr3_aa: CASSWNRGHTEAFF; j_call: TRBJ1-1; d_call: NA; v_call: TRBV28
cdr3_aa: CASSLSGALGRAEAFF; j_call: TRBJ1-1; d_call: NA; v_call: TRBV5-1
cdr3_aa: CAWSGVLGVVDTQYF; j_call: TRBJ2-3; d_call: NA; v_call: TRBV30
cdr3_aa: CASSLAFSTRGVGTEAFF; j_call: TRBJ1-1; d_call: NA; v_call: TRBV5-1
cdr3_aa: CASRRRGDATNEKLFF; j_call: TRBJ1-4; d_call: NA; v_call: TRBV19